These 7 T cell receptor beta chains originate from one sample sequenced in a study of CD8+CD57+ T cells in acquired aplastic anemia (dated by TCRdb to the late 2010s). Data came from an Illumina HiSeq 2000. TCR beta VDJ combination and CDR3 sequence profiling used genomic DNA as the template. TCRdb handled the public reads itself, with Q25 trimming in fastp and clone calling in MiXCR, and kept productive beta chains. Every CDR3 protein is listed once, alongside the most common genes and DNA of its rows. The sample includes 300,000 or so distinct CDR3 sequences, with approximately 58% observed a single time. Roughly 1.2% of the sample belongs to the ten largest clones. The patients picked for sequencing were ones in whom flow cytometry had shown an expansion of CD8+CD57+ cells. Sequencing was carried out using sorted CD4+, CD8+, or CD8+CD57+ T cells (not recorded which) from PBMCs. The receptors shown here come from a human donor with aplastic anemia.

The CDR3 nucleotides read TGTGCCAGCAGCTTAACGTCAACGGCCTCATACAATGAGCAGTTCTTC. Amino acid sequence: CASSLTSTASYNEQFF. V gene TRBV7-3 combines with J gene TRBJ2-1; D is ambiguous. The CDR3 has 16 amino acids. V was trimmed by 0 bases and J by 4 bases, leaving 13 bases between them. Germline V gene data show CDR1 as SGHTA and CDR2 as FQGTGA.

This chain joins TRBV6-4 and TRBJ2-3; 9 bases match TRBD1. The germline CDR1 and CDR2 sequences are MRHNA and SNTAGT. Trimming took 2 bases from V and 2 from J; bases not matched to a gene: 2. This CDR3 is built from 15 residues. In DNA, the CDR3 is TGTGCCAGCAGTGACGGACAGGGGAACACAGATACGCAGTATTTT. Protein sequence: CASSDGQGNTDTQYF.

The chain is built from TRBV6-4 and TRBJ2-3; TRBD2 matches 7 bases. The CDR3 has 15 amino acids. V shed 3 bases and J 3 bases; nucleotides not matched to a gene: 6. In germline, CDR1 is MRHNA, CDR2 SNTAGT. The CDR3: CASSEGAGATDTQYF. The CDR3 DNA reads TGTGCCAGCAGTGAAGGGGCGGGAGCGACAGATACGCAGTATTTT.

This clonotype was detected ten times or more. The V gene is TRBV5-1, the J gene TRBJ1-1, with D perhaps TRBD1 (5 bases). This CDR3 region has 14 residues. Trimming left V 0 bases short and J 5 bases short, with 11 bases between. Germline V gene lookup returns CDR1 SGHRS and CDR2 YFSETQ. The CDR3 nucleotides are TGCGCCAGCAGCTTGGACCAGGGAACAACTGAAGCTTTCTTT. It encodes CASSLDQGTTEAFF. Together with reference TRBV5-1 and TRBJ1-1, the CDR3 gives the full variable domain: KAGVTQTPRYLIKTRGQQVTLSCSPISGHRSVSWYQQTPGQGLQFLFEYFSETQRNKGNFPGRFSGRQFSNSRSEMNVSTLELGDSALYLCASSLDQGTTEAFFGQGTRLTVV.

This clonotype was counted many times. The genes are TRBV9 and TRBJ1-3; D remains unclear. Trimming took 3 bases from V and 0 from J, leaving 13 bases between them. Germline-derived CDR1 and CDR2 are SGDLS and YYNGEE. This CDR3 has 16 amino acids. The CDR3 reads CASSELSWGSGNTIYF. CDR3 nucleotide sequence: TGTGCCAGCAGCGAGCTAAGTTGGGGCTCTGGAAACACCATATATTTT.

This clonotype has more than one count but fewer than ten. The V gene is TRBV29-1, the J gene TRBJ2-7, with D unresolved. From germline, CDR1 is SQVTM and CDR2 ANQGSEA. There are 13 residues in the CDR3. V was cut by 5 bases and J by 0 bases, with 11 bases left in between. CDR3 sequence: CSVRNTGSYEQYF. The CDR3 DNA is TGCAGCGTTCGAAATACGGGCTCCTACGAGCAGTACTTC.

This clonotype has more than one count but fewer than ten. The J gene is TRBJ2-3, the V gene TRBV7-2; unclear D gene. Germline V gives CDR1 SGHTA, CDR2 FQGNSA. The CDR3 runs 14 residues. V lost 1 base and J 1 base, leaving 6 bases between the germline ends. CDR3 nucleotide sequence: TGTGCCAGCAGCTTAGGTTGGGGCACAGATACGCAGTATTTT. It codes for CASSLGWGTDTQYF.